This T cell receptor beta chain was captured in a study of STAT5B mutations in CD4+ large granular lymphocyte leukemia. Regarding the study as a whole: TRBV06-family usage was enriched in top patient clones (8/27) versus controls (2/35). Over 20% of private leukemic clonotypes occurred rarely in other patients' non-leukemic repertoires.

The V gene's germline CDR1 is SQVTM and CDR2 ANQGSEA. V lost 2 bases and J 3 bases, leaving 17 bases between the germline ends. This CDR3 region has 15 residues. Remarks on this clone: Its antigen is unidentified.

Produced via immunoSEQ multiplex PCR; TCRdb's table is partial and in-frame only. The table records roughly 30,000 clones, 70% to 85% of them present only once. The rearrangement links TRBV29-1 to TRBJ2-7; D is unresolved. The sequenced sample was CD4+ T cells from blood buffy coats. This sequence originates from a human donor in good health. CDR3 sequence: CSVETGSPSLYEQYF. The CDR3 DNA sequence: TGCAGCGTTGAAACGGGCAGCCCTTCCCTCTACGAGCAGTACTTC.